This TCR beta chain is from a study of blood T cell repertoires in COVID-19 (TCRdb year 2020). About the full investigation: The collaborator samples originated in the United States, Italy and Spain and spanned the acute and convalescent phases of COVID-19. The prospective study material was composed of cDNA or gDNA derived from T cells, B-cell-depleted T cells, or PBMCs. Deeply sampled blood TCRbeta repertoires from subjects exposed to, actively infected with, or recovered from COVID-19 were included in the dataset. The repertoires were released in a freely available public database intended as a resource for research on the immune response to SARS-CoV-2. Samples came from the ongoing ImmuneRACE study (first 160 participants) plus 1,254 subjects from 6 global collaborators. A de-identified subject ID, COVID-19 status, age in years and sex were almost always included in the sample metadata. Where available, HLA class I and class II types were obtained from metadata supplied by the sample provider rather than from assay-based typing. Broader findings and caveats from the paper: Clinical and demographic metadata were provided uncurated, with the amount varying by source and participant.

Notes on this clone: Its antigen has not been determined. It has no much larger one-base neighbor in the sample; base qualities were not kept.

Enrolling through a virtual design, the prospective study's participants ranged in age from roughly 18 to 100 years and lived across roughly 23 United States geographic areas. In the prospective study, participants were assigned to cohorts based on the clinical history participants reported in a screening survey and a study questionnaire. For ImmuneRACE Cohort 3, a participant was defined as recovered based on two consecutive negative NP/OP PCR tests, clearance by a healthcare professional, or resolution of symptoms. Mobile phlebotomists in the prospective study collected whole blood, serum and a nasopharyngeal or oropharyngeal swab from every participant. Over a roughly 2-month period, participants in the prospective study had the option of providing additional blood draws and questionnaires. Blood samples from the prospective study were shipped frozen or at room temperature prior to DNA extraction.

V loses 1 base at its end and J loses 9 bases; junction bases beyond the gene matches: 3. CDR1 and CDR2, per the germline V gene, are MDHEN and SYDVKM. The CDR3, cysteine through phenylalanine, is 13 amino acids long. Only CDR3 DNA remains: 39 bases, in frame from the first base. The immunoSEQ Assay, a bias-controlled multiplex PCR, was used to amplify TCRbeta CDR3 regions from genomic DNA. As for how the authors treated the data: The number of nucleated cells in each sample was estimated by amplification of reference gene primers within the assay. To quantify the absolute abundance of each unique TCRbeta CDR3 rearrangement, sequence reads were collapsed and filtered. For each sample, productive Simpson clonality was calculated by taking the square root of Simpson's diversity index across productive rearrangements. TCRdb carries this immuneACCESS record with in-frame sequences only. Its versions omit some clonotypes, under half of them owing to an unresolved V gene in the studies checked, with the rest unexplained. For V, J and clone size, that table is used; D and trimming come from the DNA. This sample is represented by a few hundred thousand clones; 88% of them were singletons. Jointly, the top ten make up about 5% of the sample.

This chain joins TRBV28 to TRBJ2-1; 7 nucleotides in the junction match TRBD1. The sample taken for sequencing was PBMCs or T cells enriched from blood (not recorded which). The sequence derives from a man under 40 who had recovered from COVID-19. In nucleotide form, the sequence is TGTGCCAGCAGTTTATTTTGGGACAGTGAGCAGTTCTTC. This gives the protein CASSLFWDSEQFF.